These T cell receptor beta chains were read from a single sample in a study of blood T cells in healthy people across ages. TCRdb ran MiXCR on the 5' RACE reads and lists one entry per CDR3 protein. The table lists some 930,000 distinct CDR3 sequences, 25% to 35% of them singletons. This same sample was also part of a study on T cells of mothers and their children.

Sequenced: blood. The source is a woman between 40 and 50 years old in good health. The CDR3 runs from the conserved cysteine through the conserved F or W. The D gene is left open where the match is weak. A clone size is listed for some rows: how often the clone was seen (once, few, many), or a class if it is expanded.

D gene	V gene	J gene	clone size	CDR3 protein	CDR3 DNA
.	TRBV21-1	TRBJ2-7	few	CASSKSTSGVAYEQYF	TGTGCCAGCAGCAAAAGCACGTCGGGGGTGGCCTACGAGCAGTACTTC
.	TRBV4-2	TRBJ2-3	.	CASSQDSSRTDTQYF	TGTGCCAGCAGCCAAGACAGCAGCCGCACAGATACGCAGTATTTT
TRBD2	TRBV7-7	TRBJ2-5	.	CASSLSYLGKRGQETQYF	TGTGCTAGCAGCTTAAGTTATTTGGGCAAGCGGGGCCAAGAGACCCAGTACTTC
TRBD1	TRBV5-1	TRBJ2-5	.	CASSSRGFEEETQYF	TGCGCCAGCAGCTCCAGGGGGTTCGAAGAAGAGACCCAGTACTTC
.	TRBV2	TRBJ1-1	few	CASSETAQGSEAFF	TGTGCCAGCAGTGAAACCGCCCAGGGTTCTGAAGCTTTCTTT
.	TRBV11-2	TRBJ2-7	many	CASSLEAGAAYEQYF	TGTGCCAGCAGCTTAGAAGCAGGGGCAGCCTACGAGCAGTACTTC
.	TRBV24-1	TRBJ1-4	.	CATSDLFGARGNNEKLFF	TGTGCCACCAGTGATTTATTCGGGGCCCGAGGGAATAATGAAAAACTGTTTTTT
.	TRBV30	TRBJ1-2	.	CAWSAGAMNYGYTF	TGTGCCTGGAGTGCGGGGGCTATGAACTATGGCTACACCTTC
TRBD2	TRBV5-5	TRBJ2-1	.	CASSSASLAGGPGEQFF	TGTGCCAGCAGCTCCGCGTCCTTAGCGGGGGGGCCCGGTGAGCAGTTCTTC
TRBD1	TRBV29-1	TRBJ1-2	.	CSVEGQGRVYGYTF	TGCAGCGTTGAGGGACAGGGACGGGTCTATGGCTACACCTTC
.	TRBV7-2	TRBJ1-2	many	CASSLQGGLYGYTF	TGTGCCAGCAGCTTACAGGGAGGATTATATGGTTACACCTTC
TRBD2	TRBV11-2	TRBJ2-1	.	CASSLDVVLAGGNNEQFF	TGTGCCAGCAGCTTAGATGTCGTCTTAGCGGGGGGGAATAATGAGCAGTTCTTC
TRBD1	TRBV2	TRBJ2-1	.	CASSETGAYEQFF	TGTGCCAGCAGTGAAACAGGGGCCTATGAGCAGTTCTTC
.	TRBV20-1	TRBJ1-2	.	CSARAGTKDGYTF	TGCAGTGCTAGGGCCGGGACGAAGGACGGCTACACCTTC
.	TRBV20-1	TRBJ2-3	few	CTCGSSADMQYF	TGCACCTGCGGGTCCTCCGCGGATATGCAGTATTTT
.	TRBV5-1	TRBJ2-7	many	CASSFVVAARGSIGEQYF	TGCGCCAGCAGCTTCGTGGTGGCAGCTAGGGGATCAATTGGCGAGCAGTACTTC
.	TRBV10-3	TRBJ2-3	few	CAISDSGPSSDTQYF	TGTGCCATCAGTGACTCCGGGCCGTCGTCAGATACGCAGTATTTT
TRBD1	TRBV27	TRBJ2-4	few	CASNPGTGLNIQYF	TGTGCCAGCAACCCCGGGACAGGGTTAAACATTCAGTACTTC
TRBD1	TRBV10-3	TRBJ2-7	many	CAISAELTGGIYEQYF	TGTGCCATCAGTGCGGAGCTTACAGGGGGCATCTACGAGCAGTACTTC
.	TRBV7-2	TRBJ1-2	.	CASSSRLTGGYTF	TGTGCCAGCAGCTCGAGACTGACCGGTGGCTACACCTTC
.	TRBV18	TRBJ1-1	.	CASSRDRQLNTEAFF	TGTGCCAGCTCACGAGATCGACAGTTGAACACTGAAGCTTTCTTT
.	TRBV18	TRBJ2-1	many	CASSLDRKQFF	TGTGCCAGCTCGCTAGACAGAAAGCAGTTCTTC
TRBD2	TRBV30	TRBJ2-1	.	CAWTSGLYNEQFF	TGTGCCTGGACTAGCGGACTCTACAATGAGCAGTTCTTC
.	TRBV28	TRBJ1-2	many	CASSLDRIYGYTF	TGTGCCAGCAGTCTTGACAGGATCTATGGCTACACCTTC
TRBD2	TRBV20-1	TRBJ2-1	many	CSADGLARGEQFF	TGCAGTGCTGACGGACTAGCGCGCGGTGAGCAGTTCTTC
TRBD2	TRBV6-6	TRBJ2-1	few	CASSFGLAGGRDEQFF	TGTGCCAGCAGTTTCGGACTAGCGGGGGGAAGGGATGAGCAGTTCTTC
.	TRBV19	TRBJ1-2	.	CASSTFDRANYGYTF	TGTGCCAGTAGTACCTTTGACCGAGCTAACTATGGCTACACCTTC
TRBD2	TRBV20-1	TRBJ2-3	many	CSAYPGLAADTQYF	TGCAGTGCTTACCCGGGACTAGCGGCAGATACGCAGTATTTT
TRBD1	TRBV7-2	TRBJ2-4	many	CASSPFGTGLKNIQYF	TGTGCCAGCAGCCCATTCGGGACAGGGCTCAAAAACATTCAGTACTTC
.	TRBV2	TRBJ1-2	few	CASSEKGTYGYTF	TGTGCCAGCAGTGAAAAGGGGACCTATGGCTACACCTTC
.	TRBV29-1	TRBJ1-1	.	CSARRGLEAFF	TGCAGCGCCCGACGGGGACTCGAGGCTTTCTTT